This is a list of T cell receptor beta chains from one sample in a study of T cell responses to AZD1222 COVID-19 vaccine. Repertoires were generated with immunoSEQ multiplex PCR, while TCRdb's copy carries only in-frame clones and drops some. The sample carries 100,000 to 140,000 clones, approximately 90% recorded once. The source material was peripheral blood, sampled 28 days after the second AZD1222 dose. The receptor source for this set is an adult who received the AZD1222 COVID-19 vaccine. CDR3s include the opening cysteine and the closing phenylalanine or tryptophan. The D gene is left open where the match is weak. Some rows mark clone size as missing; the rest say once, few, many or name a class of expanded clone.

j_call d_call clone_size v_call cdr3_aa cdr3_nt
TRBJ2-7 . . TRBV6-5 CASSPARTFYEQYF TGTGCCAGCAGCCCCGCCCGGACATTCTACGAGCAGTACTTC
TRBJ2-5 TRBD2 few TRBV15 CATSYTMGLANRETQYF TGTGCCACCAGCTATACTATGGGACTAGCTAATCGGGAGACCCAGTACTTC
TRBJ2-2 TRBD2 . TRBV5-4 CASRGTSGSTGELFF TGTGCCAGCAGAGGGACTAGCGGGAGCACCGGGGAGCTGTTTTTT
TRBJ1-5 . . TRBV5-1 CASSEGQSNQPQHF TGCGCCAGCAGCGAAGGACAGTCTAATCAGCCCCAGCATTTT
TRBJ2-1 . . TRBV27 CASGIGPYNEQFF TGTGCCAGCGGTATAGGTCCCTACAATGAGCAGTTCTTC
TRBJ2-7 . . TRBV28 CASRRQGGTYEQYF TGTGCCAGCAGACGACAGGGAGGAACCTACGAGCAGTACTTC
TRBJ1-1 . . TRBV13 CASSFPTQNTEAFF TGTGCCAGCAGCTTTCCGACACAGAACACTGAAGCTTTCTTT
TRBJ2-6 . many TRBV6-4 CASSDNSGANVLTF TGTGCCAGCAGTGACAACTCTGGGGCCAACGTCCTGACTTTC
TRBJ2-1 . . TRBV11-3 CASSLGDREQFF TGTGCCAGCAGCCTCGGGGACCGGGAGCAGTTCTTC
TRBJ2-7 TRBD2 . TRBV19 CASSISGGTYEQYF TGTGCCAGTAGTATTTCCGGGGGGACCTACGAGCAGTACTTC
TRBJ1-6 . once TRBV30 CAWSVPPSPLHF TGTGCCTGGAGTGTACCCCCCTCACCCCTCCACTTT
TRBJ2-1 . . TRBV20-1 CSAAWDRFF TGCAGTGCCGCTTGGGATCGGTTCTTC
TRBJ2-7 . . TRBV5-4 CASSLYRSYEQYF TGTGCCAGCAGCTTGTACAGGTCCTACGAGCAGTACTTC
TRBJ1-2 . . TRBV3-1/TRBV3-2 CASSQEPGALGYTF TGTGCCAGCAGCCAAGAACCGGGGGCCCTAGGCTACACCTTC
TRBJ2-1 . . TRBV2 CASSGTGTNNEQFF TGTGCCAGCAGCGGCACCGGGACCAACAATGAGCAGTTCTTC
TRBJ1-4 . . TRBV6-1 CASSEGTFLRGMFF TGTGCCAGCAGTGAAGGCACCTTTCTGAGAGGGATGTTTTTT
TRBJ2-1 TRBD2 . TRBV7-2 CASSLDLAGPSSYNEQFF TGTGCCAGCAGCTTAGACCTAGCGGGTCCTAGCTCCTACAATGAGCAGTTCTTC
TRBJ2-7 . . TRBV30 CAWSVEQVEYF TGTGCCTGGAGTGTAGAGCAGGTTGAGTACTTC
TRBJ2-7 TRBD1 once TRBV20-1 CSASEGQGAREQYF TGCAGTGCTAGTGAGGGACAGGGTGCGCGTGAGCAGTACTTC
TRBJ1-1 . . TRBV27 CASSLDWTEATEAFF TGTGCCAGCAGTTTAGATTGGACAGAGGCCACTGAAGCTTTCTTT
TRBJ2-4 TRBD2 . TRBV2 CASSDIGLADKNIQYF TGTGCCAGCAGTGATATCGGCCTAGCGGACAAAAACATTCAGTACTTC
TRBJ2-1 . . TRBV15 CATSRDQDNEQFF TGTGCCACCAGCAGAGATCAAGACAATGAGCAGTTCTTC
TRBJ2-2 . . TRBV11-3 CASGWGYTGELFF TGTGCCAGCGGCTGGGGCTACACCGGGGAGCTGTTTTTT
TRBJ1-4 . . TRBV10-2 CASAHLPSTNEKLFF TGCGCCAGCGCTCACTTGCCTTCAACTAATGAAAAACTGTTTTTT
TRBJ1-2 . . TRBV2 CASRLRGIGGYTF TGTGCCAGCAGACTTAGGGGAATCGGGGGCTACACCTTC
TRBJ2-5 TRBD1 . TRBV5-1 CASTYYGTGYQETQYF TGCGCCAGCACCTACTACGGGACAGGGTACCAAGAGACCCAGTACTTC
TRBJ2-1 . . TRBV6-6 CASSYWGGGDEQFF TGTGCCAGCAGTTACTGGGGGGGCGGCGATGAGCAGTTCTTC
TRBJ2-7 TRBD1 . TRBV7-9 CASRSHRDRTYEQYF TGTGCCAGCAGGTCGCACCGGGACAGGACCTACGAGCAGTACTTC
TRBJ2-7 TRBD2 . TRBV5-1 CASSLAPSGGIEQYF TGCGCCAGCAGCTTGGCCCCTAGCGGGGGGATAGAGCAGTACTTC
TRBJ2-3 TRBD2 . TRBV5-6 CASSSWTRGADTQYF TGTGCCAGCAGCTCTTGGACTAGAGGCGCAGATACGCAGTATTTT
TRBJ2-7 TRBD1 . TRBV15 CATSRVGSGQGASASYEQYF TGTGCCACCAGCAGAGTGGGATCGGGACAGGGGGCTAGCGCGTCCTACGAGCAGTACTTC
TRBJ2-7 TRBD1 . TRBV18 CASSPGTGQREQYF TGTGCCAGCTCACCCGGGACAGGGCAGAGGGAGCAGTACTTC
TRBJ2-5 . few TRBV11-2 CASSLTGSLRETQYF TGTGCCAGCAGCTTAACAGGGAGTTTAAGAGAGACCCAGTACTTC
TRBJ2-1 . . TRBV7-9 CASSIRAASYNEQFF TGTGCCAGCAGCATACGGGCCGCCTCCTACAATGAGCAGTTCTTC
TRBJ2-4 . . TRBV10-2 CASSEYPAGIQYF TGCGCCAGCAGTGAGTACCCCGCCGGCATTCAGTACTTC
TRBJ2-2 . . TRBV6-1 CASSEGGFNTGELFF TGTGCCAGCAGTGAAGGGGGATTTAACACCGGGGAGCTGTTTTTT
TRBJ1-4 TRBD1 . TRBV28 CASSYPGQGPFREKLFF TGTGCCAGCAGTTACCCGGGACAGGGTCCCTTTAGGGAAAAACTGTTTTTT
TRBJ2-7 . . TRBV9 CASSGREKATRSHEQYF TGTGCCAGCAGCGGAAGGGAGAAGGCGACGCGGTCCCACGAGCAGTACTTC
TRBJ2-7 TRBD1 . TRBV4-1 CASSQAWDRRYEQYF TGCGCCAGCAGCCAAGCCTGGGACAGAAGATACGAGCAGTACTTC
TRBJ1-3 . . TRBV4-2 CASSPTGTGNTIYF TGTGCCAGCAGCCCCACAGGGACCGGAAACACCATATATTTT
TRBJ2-3 . . TRBV11-3 CASSLSGLADTQYF TGTGCCAGCAGCCTAAGCGGGTTAGCAGATACGCAGTATTTT
TRBJ2-3 . once TRBV10-3 CAISRGDTQYF TGTGCCATCAGTCGAGGGGATACGCAGTATTTT
TRBJ1-5 . . TRBV10-2 CASSDPGNQPQHF TGCGCCAGCAGTGACCCTGGCAATCAGCCCCAGCATTTT
TRBJ1-1 . . TRBV5-1 CASSLEVREFTEAFF TGCGCCAGCAGCTTGGAGGTGAGGGAATTCACTGAAGCTTTCTTT
TRBJ1-5 TRBD1 once TRBV19 CASSGTGGFQPQHF TGTGCCAGCTCCGGGACAGGGGGCTTCCAGCCCCAGCATTTT
TRBJ2-1 TRBD1 . TRBV4-1 CASSQTDRNSYNEQFF TGCGCCAGCAGCCAAACGGACAGGAACTCCTACAATGAGCAGTTCTTC
TRBJ1-1 . . TRBV4-3 CASSQEPAIRDTNRNTEAFF TGCGCCAGCAGCCAAGAACCCGCAATTCGGGACACCAACCGGAACACTGAAGCTTTCTTT
TRBJ1-3 . . TRBV27 CASSLGRRGNTIYF TGTGCCAGCAGTTTAGGGCGCCGCGGGAACACCATATATTTT
TRBJ1-1 . . TRBV10-1 CASRPSDRMNTEAFF TGCGCCAGCAGACCCAGTGACCGCATGAACACTGAAGCTTTCTTT
TRBJ1-4 TRBD1 . TRBV30 CAWSVGQGEFISNEKLFF TGTGCCTGGAGTGTGGGGCAGGGGGAATTTATAAGTAATGAAAAACTGTTTTTT
TRBJ2-1 TRBD2 . TRBV19 CASSTRTSGVNEQFF TGTGCCAGTAGTACCCGGACTAGCGGGGTAAATGAGCAGTTCTTC
TRBJ1-1 . . TRBV29-1 CSVDTGRVSEAFF TGCAGCGTTGATACAGGGAGGGTCTCTGAAGCTTTCTTT
TRBJ2-2 TRBD1 . TRBV9 CASSFSGQVGTGELFF TGTGCCAGCAGCTTTTCGGGACAGGTGGGGACCGGGGAGCTGTTTTTT
TRBJ2-7 . . TRBV12-2 CASRPPPGDYEQYF TGTGCAAGTCGCCCCCCCCCGGGAGACTACGAGCAGTACTTC
TRBJ1-4 . . TRBV9 CASSSAVGRGWEKLFF TGTGCCAGCAGCTCCGCAGTGGGAAGGGGCTGGGAAAAACTGTTTTTT
TRBJ1-2 . . TRBV3-1/TRBV3-2 CASSQDRAGNGYTF TGTGCCAGCAGCCAAGATCGTGCGGGGAATGGCTACACCTTC
TRBJ2-3 . once TRBV19 CASSPLGADSATDTQYF TGTGCCAGTAGTCCCCTGGGGGCCGACAGCGCTACAGATACGCAGTATTTT